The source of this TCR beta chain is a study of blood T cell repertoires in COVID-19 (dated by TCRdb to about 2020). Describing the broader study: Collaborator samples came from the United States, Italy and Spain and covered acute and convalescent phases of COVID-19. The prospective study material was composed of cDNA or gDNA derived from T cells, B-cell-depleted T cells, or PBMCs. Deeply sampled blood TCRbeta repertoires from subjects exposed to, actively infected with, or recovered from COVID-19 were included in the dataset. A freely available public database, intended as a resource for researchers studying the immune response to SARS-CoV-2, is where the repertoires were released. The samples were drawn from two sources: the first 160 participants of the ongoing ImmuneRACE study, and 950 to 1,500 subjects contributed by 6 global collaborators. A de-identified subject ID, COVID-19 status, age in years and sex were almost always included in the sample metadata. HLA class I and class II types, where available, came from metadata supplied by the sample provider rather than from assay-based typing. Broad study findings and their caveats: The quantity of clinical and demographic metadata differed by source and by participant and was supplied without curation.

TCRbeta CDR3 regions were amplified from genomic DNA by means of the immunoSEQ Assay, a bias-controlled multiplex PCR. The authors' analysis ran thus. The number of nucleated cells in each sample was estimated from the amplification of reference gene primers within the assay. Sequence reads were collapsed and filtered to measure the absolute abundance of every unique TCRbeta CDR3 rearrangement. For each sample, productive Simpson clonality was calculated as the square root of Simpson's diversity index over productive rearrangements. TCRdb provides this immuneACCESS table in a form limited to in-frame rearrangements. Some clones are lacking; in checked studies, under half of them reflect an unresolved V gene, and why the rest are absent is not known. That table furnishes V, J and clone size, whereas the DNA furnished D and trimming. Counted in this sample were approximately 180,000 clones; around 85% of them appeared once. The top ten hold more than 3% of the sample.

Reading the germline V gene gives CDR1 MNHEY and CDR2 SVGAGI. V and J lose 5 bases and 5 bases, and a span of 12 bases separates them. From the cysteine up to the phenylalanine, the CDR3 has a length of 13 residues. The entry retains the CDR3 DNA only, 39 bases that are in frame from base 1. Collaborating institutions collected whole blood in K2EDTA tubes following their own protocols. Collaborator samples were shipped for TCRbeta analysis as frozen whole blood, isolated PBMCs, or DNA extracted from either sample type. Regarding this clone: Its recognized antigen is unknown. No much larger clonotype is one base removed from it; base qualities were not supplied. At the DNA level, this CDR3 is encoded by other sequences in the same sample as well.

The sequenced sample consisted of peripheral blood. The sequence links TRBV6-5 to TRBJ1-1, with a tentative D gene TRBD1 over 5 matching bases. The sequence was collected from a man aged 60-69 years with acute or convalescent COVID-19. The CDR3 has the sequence CASSSRGGTEAFF. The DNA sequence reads TGTGCCAGCAGTAGTAGGGGAGGAACTGAAGCTTTCTTT.